Shown below are 17 T cell receptor beta chains from a single sample sequenced in a study of tumor and adjacent non-tumor tissue in lung cancer. A modified ARM-PCR protocol with three rounds of nested PCR amplified TCRbeta. TCRdb re-derived calls from the multiplex PCR reads in MiXCR, one entry per CDR3 protein. The sample shows roughly 90,000 distinct CDR3 sequences, 76% of them seen only once. This sample's RNA came from whole unsorted tissue. This non-tumor lung sample came from over 3 cm beyond the tumor edge. Sequenced sample: distant non-tumor lung tissue. The receptors stem from a woman between 50 and 59 years old with non-small cell lung cancer.

On this clonotype itself: With a much larger clone just one base away, this may be a read error. The chain couples TRBV28 to TRBJ2-4; perhaps D is TRBD1 or TRBD2 (5 bases each). Germline V gene sequence: CDR1 MDHEN, CDR2 SYDVKM. The length of the CDR3 is 12 residues. V was trimmed by 6 bases and J by 8 bases, leaving 11 bases between them. The CDR3 region is CASSGTADIQYF. The CDR3 nucleotides are TGTGCCAGCAGCGGGACCGCAGACATTCAGTACTTC.

The chain recombines TRBV7-8 with TRBJ2-7, with a possible D match to TRBD1 (6 bases). In germline, CDR1 is SGHVS, CDR2 FQNEAQ. With 4 bases removed from V and 13 bases from J, the gap between germline ends came to 29 bases. The CDR3 is 16 amino acids. The CDR3 region is CASSSYRVVSSYGQYF. The CDR3 DNA reads TGTGCCAGCAGCTCCTACAGGGTAGTAAGCTCCTACGGGCAATACTTC. The entire variable domain, with the rest obtained from reference TRBV7-8 and TRBJ2-7, is as follows: GAGVSQSPRYKVAKRGQDVALRCDPISGHVSLFWYQQALGQGPEFLTYFQNEAQLDKSGLPSDRFFAERPEGSVSTLKIQRTQQEDSAVYLCASSSYRVVSSYGQYFGPGTRLTVT.

Of note for this clonotype: The junction differs from germline at one of its ends, possibly a read error. This chain connects TRBV11-2 to TRBJ2-7, with 7 positions matching TRBD1. There are 14 residues in the CDR3. The germline CDR1 and CDR2 sequences are SGHAT and FQNNGV. The CDR3 reads CASSFVRDSYDQYF. CDR3 bases: TGCGCCAGCAGCTTCGTTAGGGACAGCTACGATCAGTACTTC. Using reference TRBV11-2 and TRBJ2-7 for the parts outside the CDR3, the full variable domain is EAGVAQSPRYKIIEKRQSVAFWCNPISGHATLYWYQQILGQGPKLLIQFQNNGVVDDSQLPKDRFSAERLKGVDSTLKIQPAKLEDSAVYLCASSFVRDSYDQYFGPGTRLTVT.

In the case of this clonotype: Relative to the germline gene, one junction end is altered; a read error may explain this. V and J are TRBV6-5 and TRBJ2-7; D is perhaps TRBD2 (5 bases). The germline CDR1 and CDR2 sequences are MNHEY and SVGAGI. The CDR3 covers 15 residues. The CDR3, as DNA: TGCGCCAGCAGTAAGCCCGGGATACCACCCTACGAGCAGTACTTC. Its protein is CASSKPGIPPYEQYF.

The table lists this clonotype with a few counts. One end of the junction varies from germline; a read error may be responsible. The CDR3 region is CIVVLSDRGSYEQCF. The CDR3 DNA reads as TGCATCGTTGTACTGTCGGACAGGGGATCCTACGAGCAGTGCTTC. V usage is TRBV29-1 and J usage is TRBJ2-7; 9 bases fit TRBD1. The CDR3 length is 15 residues. CDR1 and CDR2 (germline): SQVTM, ANQGSEA.

Remarks on this clonotype: This could be a read error, since a much larger clone is one nucleotide away. The CDR3 sequence: CTSSLGRGSSYEQCF. In nucleotides, the CDR3 is TGTACCAGCAGCTTGGGCCGGGGCAGCTCCTACGAGCAGTGCTTC. This chain joins TRBV5-4 and TRBJ2-7; D is possibly TRBD1 or TRBD2 (5 bases each). This CDR3 spans 15 amino acids. In germline, CDR1 is SGHNT, CDR2 YYREEE (reference sequence).

This chain joins TRBV7-8 and TRBJ2-7; TRBD2 matches at 7 bases. This CDR3 is 15 amino acids long. CDR1 and CDR2 (germline): SGHVS, FQNEAQ. For the CDR3, the DNA is TGTGCTAGTAGCATCACTAGCGCCAGCTCCTACGAGCAGTACTTC. This translates into CASSITSASSYEQYF.

As concerns this clonotype: The CDR3 carries no conserved terminal phenylalanine or tryptophan, so it likely arises from a read error. The V gene is TRBV7-3, the J gene TRBJ2-3, with TRBD1 matching over 8 bases. In germline, CDR1 is SGHTA, CDR2 FQGTGA. The CDR3 covers 15 residues. The V gene end was trimmed by 0 bases and the J gene end by 5 bases; junction bases not matched to a gene: 4. In DNA, the CDR3 is TGTGCCAGCAGCTTAACTGGGACAGGTGAAGATACGCAGTATCTT. Its protein is CASSLTGTGEDTQYL.

This clonotype showed up just a few times. A much larger clonotype is one base distant, so this may be a read error. The chain links TRBV7-9 to TRBJ2-1, with 7 bases lining up with TRBD2. Germline-derived CDR1 and CDR2 are SEHNR and FQNEAQ (reference sequence). Trimming cost V 5 bases and J 5 bases; bases outside gene matches: 12. This CDR3 region has 16 residues. CDR3 residues: CASSVTTSGTNNEQFF. DNA for the CDR3: TGTGCCAGCAGCGTCACTACGAGCGGGACCAACAATGAGCAGTTCTTC.

To note about this clonotype: One junction end disagrees with the germline gene, perhaps due to a read error. The chain couples TRBV6-1 to TRBJ2-7; perhaps D is TRBD1 or TRBD2 (5 bases each). CDR3 length equals 12 residues. In germline, CDR1 is MNHNS, CDR2 SASEGT. The CDR3 region has the DNA TGTGTCAGCACTGGGGGTTACTACGAGCAGTACTTC. The encoded protein is CVSTGGYYEQYF.

This clonotype was observed a few times. The chain links TRBV5-4 to TRBJ2-1, with 9 bases identical to TRBD2. The germline CDR1 and CDR2 sequences are SGHNT and YYREEE (reference sequence). The CDR3 has 16 amino acids. The V and J ends lost 4 bases and 7 bases, in that order; junction bases with no gene match: 12. CDR3 loop: CASSVPLTSGHNEQFF. The CDR3 DNA is TGTGCCAGCAGCGTCCCCCTGACTAGCGGCCATAATGAGCAGTTCTTC.

This chain joins TRBV11-2 and TRBJ2-1, with 12 bases aligning to TRBD2. CDR3 length: 15 residues. With V trimmed by 9 bases and J by 9 bases, 12 bases remained unmatched. Germline V CDR1 and CDR2: SGHAT, FQNNGV. The CDR3 sequence: CASCLEASGRAEQFF. The CDR3 coding sequence is TGTGCCAGTTGTTTAGAAGCTAGCGGGAGGGCTGAGCAGTTCTTC. The full variable domain, its missing parts supplied by reference TRBV11-2 and TRBJ2-1, is EAGVAQSPRYKIIEKRQSVAFWCNPISGHATLYWYQQILGQGPKLLIQFQNNGVVDDSQLPKDRFSAERLKGVDSTLKIQPAKLEDSAVYLCASCLEASGRAEQFFGPGTRLTVL.

Of note for this clonotype: A junction end diverges from the germline sequence, so it may reflect a read error. J is TRBJ2-3 and V is TRBV29-1; weak D call: TRBD1 (6 bases). The CDR3 has 13 residues. Per germline, CDR1 SQVTM and CDR2 ANQGSEA. Here the CDR3 reads CSAGASGTNTHYF. The CDR3 DNA reads as TGCAGCGCCGGTGCCTCAGGGACAAATACGCACTATTTT.

This clonotype has only one observation. This may arise from a read error, as a much more abundant clone is one base away. The V call is TRBV2, the J call TRBJ1-2; D unclear. Germline V gene sequence: CDR1 SNHLY, CDR2 FYNNEI. The CDR3 is made up of 13 amino acids. Trimming took 3 bases from V and 3 from J, leaving 8 bases between them. The CDR3 coding sequence is TGTGCCAGCAGTGACGGGTGGCACTATGGCTACACCTTC. It translates to CASSDGWHYGYTF.

With respect to this clonotype: One junction end does not reproduce the germline sequence, and a read error may be involved. The V call is TRBV28, the J call TRBJ2-3, with unresolved D. The CDR3 has 15 residues. Germline CDR1 is MDHEN and CDR2 is SYDVKM. Here the CDR3 DNA reads TGCGCCAGCAGTTTACCCTCGTCTCACACAGATACGCGGTATTTT. Protein sequence: CASSLPSSHTDTRYF. Variable domain in full (rest from reference TRBV28 and TRBJ2-3): DVKVTQSSRYLVKRTGEKVFLECVQDMDHENMFWYRQDPGLGLRLIYFSYDVKMKEKGDIPEGYSVSREKKERFSLILESASTNQTSMYLCASSLPSSHTDTRYFGPGTRLTVL.

This clonotype appeared many times. The rearrangement joins TRBV2 to TRBJ2-1, with 10 bases identical to TRBD2. The germline CDR1 and CDR2 sequences are SNHLY and FYNNEI. The CDR3 consists of 15 residues. After removal of 7 bases from V and 8 bases from J, the junction contained 11 bases not matched to a gene. The CDR3 loop is CASKLNTLAGDEQFF. The DNA of the CDR3 is TGTGCCAGCAAGCTCAACACTCTAGCGGGAGATGAGCAGTTCTTC. Drawing the rest from reference TRBV2 and TRBJ2-1, the complete variable domain is EPEVTQTPSHQVTQMGQEVILRCVPISNHLYFYWYRQILGQKVEFLVSFYNNEISEKSEIFDDQFSVERPDGSNFTLKIRSTKLEDSAMYFCASKLNTLAGDEQFFGPGTRLTVL.

This clonotype was seen many times. The V gene is TRBV20-1, the J gene TRBJ2-1, with TRBD2 as a possible D gene (5 bases). With 6 bases removed from V and 0 bases from J, the gap between germline ends came to 15 bases. Germline CDR1 and CDR2: DFQATT and SNEGSKA (reference sequence). The CDR3 runs to 15 residues. The CDR3 protein is CSAAPPSYSYNEQFF. The DNA of the CDR3 is TGCAGTGCCGCCCCCCCTAGCTACTCCTACAATGAGCAGTTCTTC.